These 17 T cell receptor beta chains came from one sample sequenced in a study of blood T cell repertoires in COVID-19. TCRdb's copy holds only in-frame clones and misses some; the assay was immunoSEQ multiplex PCR. This sample yields more than 200,000 clones, of which around 82% are seen a single time; 7.4% belongs to the top ten. The source material was PBMCs or T cells enriched from blood (not recorded which). All receptors come from a woman between 35 and 50 years old with acute COVID-19.

Of note for this clone: At one boundary the junction diverges from the germline segment, which might be a read error. The V call is TRBV30, the J call TRBJ1-6; D uncertain. The CDR3 sequence is 14 residues long. Per germline, CDR1 GTSNPN and CDR2 SVGIG (reference sequence). The CDR3, as DNA: TGTGCCTGGAGTGGTGACTCCCATAATTCACCCCTCCACTTT. This codes for CAWSGDSHNSPLHF.

The V gene is TRBV7-9, the J gene TRBJ2-1, with D possibly TRBD1 on 6 matching bases. Germline V CDR1 and CDR2: SEHNR, FQNEAQ (reference sequence). The CDR3 contains 15 residues. V was shortened by 2 bases and J by 4 bases, with 12 bases between the two germline ends. CDR3 in DNA: TGTGCCAGCAGCTTAACCGGACAGATTTACAATGAGCAGTTCTTC. Translation gives CASSLTGQIYNEQFF.

V is TRBV4-1 and J is TRBJ1-3; 7 nucleotides line up with TRBD1. The CDR3 loop spans 15 amino acids. From germline, CDR1 is MGHRA and CDR2 YSYEKL. Germline trimming cut 3 bases from V and 0 bases from J; bases unmatched to any gene: 2. Written as DNA, the CDR3 is TGCGCCAGCAGCCAGGGGACAGTCTCTGGAAACACCATATATTTT. It codes for CASSQGTVSGNTIYF.

The chain links TRBV7-3 to TRBJ1-1; no reliable D call. V shed 2 bases and J shed 0 bases, with 7 bases lying between them. In germline, CDR1 is SGHTA, CDR2 FQGTGA. The CDR3 is 14 residues long. The CDR3 protein is CASSLAGMNTEAFF. As DNA, the CDR3 is TGTGCCAGCAGCTTAGCGGGGATGAACACTGAAGCTTTCTTT.

The chain uses TRBV6-5 and TRBJ1-1; 7 positions agree with TRBD1. The CDR3 extends over 13 amino acids. From germline, CDR1 is MNHEY and CDR2 SVGAGI. J was trimmed by 8 bases and V by 6 bases; bases with no gene match: 9. Here the CDR3 DNA reads TGTGCCAGCAGCTTTACAGGGGCGGGGGAAGCTTTCTTT. Protein: CASSFTGAGEAFF.

This clone appeared a single time. The rearrangement links TRBV7-9 to TRBJ2-5, with D perhaps matching TRBD1 (5 bases). V shed 4 bases and J shed 0 bases, with 9 bases lying between them. Germline V gene data show CDR1 as SEHNR and CDR2 as FQNEAQ (reference sequence). The CDR3 runs to 14 residues. This chain's CDR3 is CASSSPGYQETQYF. Written as DNA, the CDR3 is TGTGCCAGCAGCTCTCCAGGGTACCAAGAGACCCAGTACTTC.

The V gene is TRBV7-2, the J gene TRBJ2-5; 7 bases are a match to TRBD2. The CDR3 length is 15 residues. CDR1 and CDR2 from the germline V gene are SGHTA and FQGNSA. The V and J ends lost 2 bases and 5 bases, in that order; junction bases with no gene match: 8. Here the CDR3 reads CASSLSASGRETQYF. For the CDR3, the DNA is TGTGCCAGCAGCTTAAGTGCCTCCGGGAGGGAGACCCAGTACTTC.

For this clone: The sample has other DNA sequences that encode this CDR3 too. The chain links TRBV5-1 to TRBJ2-1; TRBD2 agrees at 10 bases. The germline V gene encodes CDR1 SGHRS and CDR2 YFSETQ. The trim removed 4 bases at V and 4 bases at J, leaving 5 bases unmatched. The CDR3 loop spans 15 amino acids. CDR3 DNA: TGCGCCAGCAGCCTAGGACTAGCGGTGTACAATGAGCAGTTCTTC. Its translation is CASSLGLAVYNEQFF.

This clone has a single count. This rearrangement joins TRBV28 to TRBJ2-7; D gene unclear. Germline CDR1 and CDR2: MDHEN and SYDVKM. The V and J ends lost 4 bases and 5 bases respectively, with 9 bases between them. The CDR3 loop spans 12 amino acids. This CDR3 reads CASSSLADEQYF. The CDR3 DNA reads TGTGCCAGCAGTTCCCTGGCGGACGAGCAGTACTTC.

The chain carries TRBV10-3 and TRBJ1-5; 9 positions match TRBD1. Unmatched junction bases numbered 13, after V lost 10 bases and J lost 6 bases. Germline values: CDR1 ENHRY, CDR2 SYGVKD. The CDR3 is 15 residues long. CDR3: CATSWTGVLLQPQHF. CDR3 nucleotide sequence: TGTGCCACCTCGTGGACAGGGGTCCTTCTTCAGCCCCAGCATTTT.

The gene calls are TRBV19 and TRBJ2-3; 12 bases line up with TRBD2. Germline-derived CDR1 and CDR2 are LNHDA and SQIVND (reference sequence). This CDR3 has 17 amino acids. J was trimmed by 1 base and V by 6 bases; bases with no gene match: 8. CDR3 bases: TGTGCCAGTAGGCTGCTAGCGGGGGGGCCCGGCACAGATACGCAGTATTTT. Its translation: CASRLLAGGPGTDTQYF.

J is TRBJ2-1 and V is TRBV5-1, with D perhaps TRBD2 (5 bases). The CDR3 is made up of 14 amino acids. Germline V gene lookup returns CDR1 SGHRS and CDR2 YFSETQ. Trimming took 7 bases from V and 3 from J, leaving 14 bases between them. Here the CDR3 DNA reads TGCGCCAGCTGGGCGGGTGGATTCTACAATGAGCAGTTCTTC. Residues: CASWAGGFYNEQFF. Looking up the rest from reference TRBV5-1 and TRBJ2-1 gives the full variable domain: KAGVTQTPRYLIKTRGQQVTLSCSPISGHRSVSWYQQTPGQGLQFLFEYFSETQRNKGNFPGRFSGRQFSNSRSEMNVSTLELGDSALYLCASWAGGFYNEQFFGPGTRLTVL.

CDR3: CATSRGQGLNEKLFF. CDR3 DNA sequence: TGTGCCACCAGCAGGGGACAGGGCCTTAATGAAAAACTGTTTTTT. The chain couples TRBV15 to TRBJ1-4, with TRBD1 matching over 9 bases. The CDR3 loop spans 15 amino acids. V gave up 3 bases and J gave up 4 bases; unmatched junction bases: 3. Germline CDR1 and CDR2: LNHNV and YYDKDF (reference sequence).

The rearrangement uses TRBV29-1 and TRBJ1-2; possibly TRBD1 for D (6 bases). CDR1 SQVTM and CDR2 ANQGSEA come from the germline V gene. With 6 bases removed from V and 3 bases from J, the gap between germline ends came to 14 bases. The CDR3 runs to 13 residues. CDR3 bases: TGCAGCGTAACCGGGACACGGCACTATGGCTACACCTTC. It translates to CSVTGTRHYGYTF.

V and J are TRBV16 and TRBJ1-1, with D possibly matching TRBD1 (5 bases). Per germline, CDR1 KGHSY and CDR2 FQNENV. The CDR3 sequence is 16 residues long. Trimming took off 1 base at V and 4 bases at J, with 16 bases between the two ends. As DNA, the CDR3 is TGTGCCAGCAGCCAATATGTCGGGGGGTTGGGCACTGAAGCTTTCTTT. This translates into CASSQYVGGLGTEAFF.

The rearrangement links TRBV15 to TRBJ1-6, with D perhaps TRBD1 (6 bases). Trimming left V 1 base short and J 0 bases short, with 19 bases between. The CDR3 consists of 20 residues. CDR1 and CDR2 (germline): LNHNV, YYDKDF (reference sequence). CDR3 region: CATSRVLAGARSSYNSPLHF. The CDR3 DNA reads as TGTGCCACCAGCAGAGTTTTGGCGGGGGCCAGGAGCTCCTATAATTCACCCCTCCACTTT.

CDR3 sequence reads: CASSLDAGLYGYTF. Here the CDR3 DNA reads TGTGCCAGCAGCTTAGATGCAGGTCTCTATGGCTACACCTTC. The rearrangement joins TRBV11-2 to TRBJ1-2; no reliable D call. The V gene's germline CDR1 is SGHAT and CDR2 FQNNGV. The CDR3 length is 14 residues. The ends were cut back, 0 bases at V and 4 bases at J, with 9 bases in the middle.